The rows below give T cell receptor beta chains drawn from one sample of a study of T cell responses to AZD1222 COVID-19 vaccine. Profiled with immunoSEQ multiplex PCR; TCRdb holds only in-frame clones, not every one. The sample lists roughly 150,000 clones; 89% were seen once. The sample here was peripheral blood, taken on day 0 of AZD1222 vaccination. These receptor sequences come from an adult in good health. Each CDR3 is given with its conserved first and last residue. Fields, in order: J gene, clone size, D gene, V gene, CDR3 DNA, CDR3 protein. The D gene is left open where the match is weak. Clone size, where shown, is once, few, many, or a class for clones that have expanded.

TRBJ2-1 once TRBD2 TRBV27 TGTGCCAGCAGTTTTAGTTTCAGACTAGCGGGAGTCAATGAGCAGTTCTTC CASSFSFRLAGVNEQFF
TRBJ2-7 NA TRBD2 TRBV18 TGTGCCAGCTCACTATCTAGCGGGAGAGGCGAGCAGTACTTC CASSLSSGRGEQYF
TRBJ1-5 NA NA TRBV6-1 TGTGCCAGCAGTTATGGGGACACCAATCAGCCCCAGCATTTT CASSYGDTNQPQHF
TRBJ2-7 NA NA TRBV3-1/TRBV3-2 TGTGCCAGCAGCCAAGACTTTTACGAGCAGTACTTC CASSQDFYEQYF
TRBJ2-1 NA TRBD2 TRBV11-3 TGTGCCAGCAGCTTAGATGGGCTAGCGGGTCACAATGAGCAGTTCTTC CASSLDGLAGHNEQFF
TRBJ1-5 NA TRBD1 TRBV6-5 TGTGCCACCAACCGGGACAGGGTAAGCAATCAGCCCCAGCATTTT CATNRDRVSNQPQHF
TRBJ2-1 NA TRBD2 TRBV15 TGTGCCACCCAAACTAGCGGGTCCCCTGAGGTGTACAATGAGCAGTTCTTC CATQTSGSPEVYNEQFF
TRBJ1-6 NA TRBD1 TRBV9 TGTGCCAGCAGCGTAGGGCAGGGGGGGAATTCACCCCTCCACTTT CASSVGQGGNSPLHF
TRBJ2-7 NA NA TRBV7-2 TGTGCCAGCAGCGAGCGGGACACTCTCTACGAGCAGTACTTC CASSERDTLYEQYF
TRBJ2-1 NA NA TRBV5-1 TGCGCCAGCAGCATATGGGATAGTGAGCAGTTCTTC CASSIWDSEQFF
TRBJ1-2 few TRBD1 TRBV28 TGTGCCAGCGAGGACAGGGGCAACTATGGCTACACCTTC CASEDRGNYGYTF
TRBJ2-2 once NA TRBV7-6 TGTGCCAGCAGCTTTCGGACGGGGAACACCGGGGAGCTGTTTTTT CASSFRTGNTGELFF
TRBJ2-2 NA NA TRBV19 TGTGCCAGTAGCAAGGTCGGGGAGCTGTTTTTT CASSKVGELFF
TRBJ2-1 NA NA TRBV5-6 TGTGCCAGCAGCTTGACCGGAGGTGAGCAGTTCTTC CASSLTGGEQFF
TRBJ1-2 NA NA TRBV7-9 TGTGCCTGGGAGCGGGACGTCCACGATGGCTACACCTTC CAWERDVHDGYTF
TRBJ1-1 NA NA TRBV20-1 TGCAGTGCTAGCAGGGAAGCGGGAGCTTTCTTT CSASREAGAFF
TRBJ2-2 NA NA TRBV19 TGTGCCAGTAGTATAGATTATGAGGGGTCCGGGGAGCTGTTTTTT CASSIDYEGSGELFF
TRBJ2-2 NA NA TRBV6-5 TGTGCCAGCAGTTTGGGCCCTACCGGGGAGCTGTTTTTT CASSLGPTGELFF
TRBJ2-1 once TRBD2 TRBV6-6 TGTGCCAGCAGTGGGACTAGCGGCAATGAGCAGTTCTTC CASSGTSGNEQFF
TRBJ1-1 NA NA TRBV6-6 TGTGCCAGCGGCCCTAGGAACACTGAAGCTTTCTTT CASGPRNTEAFF
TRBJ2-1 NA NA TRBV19 TGTGCCAGTAGTCGCGGGGATGCGCAGTTCTTC CASSRGDAQFF
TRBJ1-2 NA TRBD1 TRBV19 TGTGCCAGTAGTATCGGACAGGTCATTAACTATGGCTACACCTTC CASSIGQVINYGYTF
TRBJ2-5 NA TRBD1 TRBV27 TGTGCCAGCAGTTTATTGGCAGGGGGAGAGACCCAGTACTTC CASSLLAGGETQYF
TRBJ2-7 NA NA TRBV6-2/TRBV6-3 TGTGCCAGCAGTTACTCGCCCCTCGAAGGAGTTGAGCAGTACTTC CASSYSPLEGVEQYF
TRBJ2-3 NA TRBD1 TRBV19 TGTGCCAGTATTCGGACAGGGGGAAGCACAGATACGCAGTATTTT CASIRTGGSTDTQYF
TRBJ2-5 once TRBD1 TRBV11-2 TGTGCCAGCAGCTTAGTACGGACAGGGGTCGGGACCCAGTACTTC CASSLVRTGVGTQYF
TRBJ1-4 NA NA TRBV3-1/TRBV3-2 TGTGCCAGCAGCCGCGGTAATGAAAAACTGTTTTTT CASSRGNEKLFF
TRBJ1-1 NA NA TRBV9 TGTGCCAGCAGCGTAGCTCCATCCACTGAAGCTTTCTTT CASSVAPSTEAFF
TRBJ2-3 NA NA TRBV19 TGTGCCAGTAGTATAATTCCAGGGATGGATACGCAGTATTTT CASSIIPGMDTQYF
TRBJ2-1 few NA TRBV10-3 TGTGCCATCAGTGAGTCGGGGCTCGCCAGCTCCTACAATGAGCAGTTCTTC CAISESGLASSYNEQFF
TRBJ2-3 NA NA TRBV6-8 TGTGCCAGCAAGGGGGGAGGGGAAGATACGCAGTATTTT CASKGGGEDTQYF
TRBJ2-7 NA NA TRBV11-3 TGTGCCAGCAGCTTAACCGGGAACCACGAGCAGTACTTC CASSLTGNHEQYF
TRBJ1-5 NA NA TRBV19 TGTGCCAGTAGTTTAGAGGGGGTGAGCAATCAGCCCCAGCATTTT CASSLEGVSNQPQHF
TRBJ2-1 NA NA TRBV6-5 TGTGCCAGCAGTTACTCGGGACTCAACCACAATGAGCAGTTCTTC CASSYSGLNHNEQFF
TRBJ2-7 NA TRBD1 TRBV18 TGTGCCAGCATAGGACAGGGTGCGGGAGAGCAGTACTTC CASIGQGAGEQYF
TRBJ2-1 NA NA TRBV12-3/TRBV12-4 TGTGCCAGCAGTCCCCTGGACGAGCAGTTCTTC CASSPLDEQFF
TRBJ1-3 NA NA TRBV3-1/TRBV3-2 TGTGCCAGCAGCCATAGTGACACCATATATTTT CASSHSDTIYF
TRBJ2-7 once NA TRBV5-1 TGCGCCAGCAGCTTGGAGGTTCCGTCCGCGGAGCAGTACTTC CASSLEVPSAEQYF